The 30 T cell receptor beta chains below were found in one sample sequenced in a study of cytomegalovirus exposure and HLA in healthy donors. The PCR contained 60 Vbeta and 13 Jbeta primers. Here immunoSEQ multiplex PCR was the method, and the copy in TCRdb shows in-frame clones only, minus some. Its table lists some 150,000 clones. Material for sequencing was PBMCs. These receptors were taken from a woman aged 18 to 35 in good health and CMV-seronegative.

The rearrangement uses TRBV5-1 and TRBJ2-5; 8 bases match TRBD2. CDR1 and CDR2 from the germline V gene are SGHRS and YFSETQ. This CDR3 has 15 amino acids. V gave up 2 bases and J gave up 4 bases; unmatched junction bases: 7. The CDR3 bases are TGCGCCAGCAGCTTAACAGCGGGAGTGGGAGAGACCCAGTACTTC. This sequence encodes CASSLTAGVGETQYF. The full variable domain, rest sourced from reference TRBV5-1 and TRBJ2-5, is KAGVTQTPRYLIKTRGQQVTLSCSPISGHRSVSWYQQTPGQGLQFLFEYFSETQRNKGNFPGRFSGRQFSNSRSEMNVSTLELGDSALYLCASSLTAGVGETQYFGPGTRLLVL.

The rearrangement joins TRBV2 to TRBJ1-5; a weak D match, TRBD1 (5 bases). Trimming stripped 7 bases from V and 0 bases from J, with 10 bases between. The V gene's germline CDR1 is SNHLY and CDR2 FYNNEI. CDR3 size: 14 residues. CDR3 protein: CASNRGGSNQPQHF. The CDR3 DNA is TGTGCCAGCAATCGGGGGGGTAGCAATCAGCCCCAGCATTTT.

The rearrangement uses TRBV7-9 and TRBJ2-7; TRBD2 might be the D (5 bases). CDR1 is SEHNR, CDR2 FQNEAQ, per germline (reference sequence). The CDR3 has 16 amino acids. Trimming stripped 3 bases from V and 0 bases from J, with 15 bases between. The CDR3 DNA sequence: TGTGCCAGCAGCTTCAAACACGGGATTGTCTCCTACGAGCAGTACTTC. It is translated as CASSFKHGIVSYEQYF.

V gene TRBV5-1 combines with J gene TRBJ1-2; maybe TRBD1 (6 bases). The CDR3 extends over 15 amino acids. The germline CDR1 and CDR2 sequences are SGHRS and YFSETQ. V gave up 3 bases and J gave up 6 bases, with 18 bases separating them. CDR3 region: CASSSNVVQGDGYTF. The CDR3, as DNA: TGCGCCAGCAGCTCGAACGTCGTACAGGGCGATGGCTACACCTTC. The whole variable domain, remainder taken from reference TRBV5-1 and TRBJ1-2, is KAGVTQTPRYLIKTRGQQVTLSCSPISGHRSVSWYQQTPGQGLQFLFEYFSETQRNKGNFPGRFSGRQFSNSRSEMNVSTLELGDSALYLCASSSNVVQGDGYTFGSGTRLTVV.

V and J are TRBV18 and TRBJ2-7, with 8 bases lining up with TRBD2. The germline V gene has CDR1 KGHSH and CDR2 LQKENI. The CDR3 runs 14 residues. The junction had 3 bases not matched to a gene; V was cut back by 2 bases and J by 3 bases. The CDR3 here is CASSPAAGVYEQYF. CDR3 DNA: TGTGCCAGCTCACCAGCAGCGGGAGTCTACGAGCAGTACTTC.

The chain uses TRBV4-1 and TRBJ1-2; D is perhaps TRBD1 (5 bases). The CDR3 totals 15 residues. Germline V gene lookup returns CDR1 MGHRA and CDR2 YSYEKL. The ends were cut back, 0 bases at V and 2 bases at J, with 10 bases in the middle. DNA for the CDR3: TGCGCCAGCAGCCAAGATCAGGGCTCCAACTATGGCTACACCTTC. Translation gives CASSQDQGSNYGYTF.

The chain carries TRBV5-6 and TRBJ2-7, with TRBD1 identical over 10 bases. The ends lost 4 bases at V and 5 bases at J; junction bases unmatched: 12. Germline CDR1 and CDR2: SGHDT and YYEEEE. This CDR3 has 16 amino acids. The CDR3 DNA follows: TGTGCCAGCAGCCGACAAAAGGGGACAGGGGATAACGAGCAGTACTTC. Amino acids: CASSRQKGTGDNEQYF.

This rearrangement joins TRBV30 to TRBJ1-2, with TRBD1 as a possible D gene (5 bases). V lost 0 bases, J lost 5 bases, and 7 bases lay in between. Germline loops: CDR1 GTSNPN, CDR2 SVGIG (reference sequence). This CDR3 has 12 residues. This CDR3 is CAWSVGGYGYTF. The CDR3 DNA is TGTGCCTGGAGTGTCGGGGGTTATGGCTACACCTTC. The complete variable domain, with remaining parts taken from reference TRBV30 and TRBJ1-2, reads SQTIHQWPATLVQPVGSPLSLECTVEGTSNPNLYWYRQAAGRGLQLLFYSVGIGQISSEVPQNLSASRPQDRQFILSSKKLLLSDSGFYLCAWSVGGYGYTFGSGTRLTVV.

The chain links TRBV9 to TRBJ2-2, with TRBD1 matching over 10 bases. The germline gives CDR1 SGDLS, CDR2 YYNGEE. The V and J ends lost 5 bases and 4 bases, in that order; junction bases with no gene match: 2. The CDR3 extends over 14 amino acids. CDR3 sequence reads: CASSRTGGTGELFF. The CDR3 nucleotides read TGTGCCAGCAGTCGGACAGGGGGCACCGGGGAGCTGTTTTTT.

This chain uses TRBV9 with TRBJ2-5; D unresolved. V lost 2 bases and J 2 bases, leaving 10 bases between the germline ends. There are 14 residues in the CDR3. In germline, CDR1 is SGDLS, CDR2 YYNGEE. CDR3 bases: TGTGCCAGCAGCGTCGGCTGGGCACAAGAGACCCAGTACTTC. Residues: CASSVGWAQETQYF.

The J gene is TRBJ2-7, the V gene TRBV12-5; 9 positions agree with TRBD2. This CDR3 is 15 amino acids long. J lost 1 base, V lost 0 bases, and 1 base had no gene match. Germline V gene sequence: CDR1 LGHNT, CDR2 FRNRAP. DNA of the CDR3: TGTGCTAGTGGTTTGGTGACTAGCGGATCCTACGAGCAGTACTTC. Residues: CASGLVTSGSYEQYF.

The chain uses TRBV30 and TRBJ1-4; D is uncertain. This CDR3 spans 11 amino acids. V lost 5 bases to trimming and J lost 6 bases, with 7 bases between them. The germline V gene encodes CDR1 GTSNPN and CDR2 SVGIG (reference sequence). The CDR3, as DNA: TGTGCCTGGGGCGGGGATGAAAAACTGTTTTTT. Protein product: CAWGGDEKLFF.

The chain uses TRBV18 and TRBJ2-2; TRBD1 matches at 7 bases. Per the germline V gene, CDR1 is KGHSH and CDR2 is LQKENI. The CDR3 spans 15 residues. The trim removed 5 bases at V and 5 bases at J, leaving 8 bases unmatched. The CDR3 nucleotides are TGTGCCAGCTCATACGTTCGACAGGGAACCGGGGAGCTGTTTTTT. It specifies CASSYVRQGTGELFF.

The chain recombines TRBV5-1 with TRBJ2-1; D is uncertain. V lost 1 base and J lost 0, with 11 bases in between. In germline, CDR1 is SGHRS, CDR2 YFSETQ. This CDR3 region has 16 residues. Here the CDR3 DNA reads TGCGCCAGCAGCTTGAGTTTGCTGAGCTCCTACAATGAGCAGTTCTTC. Its translation is CASSLSLLSSYNEQFF.

On this clone itself: At the DNA level, this CDR3 is encoded by other sequences in the same sample as well. This chain joins TRBV29-1 and TRBJ1-2, with 10 bases matching TRBD1. CDR1 SQVTM and CDR2 ANQGSEA come from the germline V gene. CDR3 size: 14 residues. The ends lost 4 bases at V and 4 bases at J; junction bases unmatched: 6. Written as DNA, the CDR3 is TGCAGCGTTGGGGGACAGGGGCGGATCTATGGCTACACCTTC. Translated: CSVGGQGRIYGYTF.

The chain carries TRBV27 and TRBJ1-2; TRBD1 aligns across 7 bases. The CDR3 contains 16 residues. CDR1 is MNHEY and CDR2 is SMNVEV in the germline V gene (reference sequence). J gave up 4 bases and V 5 bases, and 13 bases lay outside the gene matches. The CDR3 region has the DNA TGTGCCAGCAGTCCTAACTCACAGGGGTTAGTCTATGGCTACACCTTC. Amino acids: CASSPNSQGLVYGYTF.

V is TRBV13 and J is TRBJ2-5; the match to TRBD2 covers 12 bases. Trimming at V came to 5 bases and at J to 7 bases, leaving 14 bases not matched to a gene. The CDR3 is 17 residues long. Per the germline V gene, CDR1 is PRHDT and CDR2 is FYEKMQ (reference sequence). The CDR3 bases are TGTGCCAGCAGCCAACGGACGACTAGCGGGAGCCCGGGGACCCAGTACTTC. This codes for CASSQRTTSGSPGTQYF.

The chain carries TRBV7-9 and TRBJ1-1; no clear D gene. The V and J ends lost 5 bases and 3 bases respectively, with 10 bases between them. The CDR3 extends over 13 amino acids. The germline V gene encodes CDR1 SEHNR and CDR2 FQNEAQ (reference sequence). CDR3 sequence: CASSTQSHTEAFF. CDR3 nucleotide sequence: TGTGCCAGCAGCACCCAGTCACACACTGAAGCTTTCTTT.

This rearrangement joins TRBV29-1 to TRBJ1-1; 8 bases map to TRBD1. The CDR3 sequence is 13 residues long. Germline V gives CDR1 SQVTM, CDR2 ANQGSEA. J lost 6 bases, V lost 6 bases, and 9 bases had no gene match. Here the CDR3 reads CSVGDRSVAEAFF. The CDR3 nucleotides are TGCAGCGTAGGGGACAGGTCTGTCGCTGAAGCTTTCTTT.

Details on this clone: In the same sample, other DNA sequences code for this CDR3. J is TRBJ2-3 and V is TRBV9, with D possibly being TRBD2 (6 bases). Germline CDR1 SGDLS, CDR2 YYNGEE. V gave up 3 bases and J gave up 1 base, with 6 bases separating them. The CDR3 extends over 13 amino acids. This chain's CDR3 is CASSGLGTDTQYF. The CDR3 coding sequence is TGTGCCAGCAGCGGACTAGGCACAGATACGCAGTATTTT.

The chain has TRBV7-2 and TRBJ2-7; D might be TRBD2 (5 bases). Deletions cut 5 bases from V and 0 bases from J, with 14 bases between. CDR3 length equals 15 residues. Germline V gives CDR1 SGHTA, CDR2 FQGNSA. CDR3 bases: TGTGCCAGCAGCCGTCCATTAGGGAGCTCCTACGAGCAGTACTTC. Translation: CASSRPLGSSYEQYF.

V usage is TRBV25-1 and J usage is TRBJ2-7; D gene unclear. Trimming left V 6 bases short and J 2 bases short, with 14 bases between. This CDR3 region has 14 residues. Per the germline V gene, CDR1 is MGHDK and CDR2 is SYGVNS. The chain's CDR3 is CASRERVYPYEQYV. CDR3 coding DNA: TGTGCCAGCAGGGAACGGGTATACCCCTACGAGCAGTACGTC.

V and J are TRBV10-3 and TRBJ2-5; D possibly corresponds to TRBD1 (5 bases). This CDR3 is built from 13 residues. Germline values: CDR1 ENHRY, CDR2 SYGVKD. Deletions cut 8 bases from V and 1 base from J, with 11 bases between. CDR3 sequence (DNA): TGTGCCATCGGGGCGGCGTCCCAAGAGACCCAGTACTTC. Its protein product is CAIGAASQETQYF.

The chain employs TRBV1 and TRBJ2-7; TRBD1 is taken as the D call from the table, unchecked against the DNA. TRBV1 is a pseudogene segment. The CDR3 has 16 residues. The CDR3 loop reads CTSSQARGLSSYEQYF. CDR3 nucleotide sequence: TGCACCAGCAGCCAAGCTAGGGGATTGAGCTCCTACGAGCAGTACTTC.

This chain uses TRBV4-2 with TRBJ2-2, with 8 bases identical to TRBD2. In germline, CDR1 is LGHNA, CDR2 YNFKEQ. CDR3 length: 17 residues. V dropped 0 bases and J dropped 5; count of bases not matched to a gene: 8. The CDR3 protein is CASSQDRGGRGTGELFF. DNA of the CDR3: TGTGCCAGCAGCCAAGATCGGGGGGGGCGCGGAACCGGGGAGCTGTTTTTT.

The gene calls are TRBV19 and TRBJ1-5; D gene unclear. The CDR3 totals 15 residues. The V and J ends lost 3 bases and 0 bases respectively, with 9 bases between them. Germline CDR1 is LNHDA and CDR2 is SQIVND (reference sequence). DNA of the CDR3: TGTGCCAGTAGTATCACACAGTATAGCAATCAGCCCCAGCATTTT. It encodes CASSITQYSNQPQHF.

The chain carries TRBV19 and TRBJ1-5, with D perhaps matching TRBD1 (6 bases). The length of the CDR3 is 14 residues. The germline V gene has CDR1 LNHDA and CDR2 SQIVND (reference sequence). Trimming shortened V by 7 bases and J by 0 bases, and 10 bases separated the two germline ends. CDR3 loop: CASTTDSSNQPQHF. The CDR3 DNA reads TGTGCCAGTACCACGGACAGTAGCAATCAGCCCCAGCATTTT.

V usage is TRBV5-6 and J usage is TRBJ1-5; weak D call: TRBD1 (5 bases). V was clipped by 5 bases and J by 4 bases, with 19 bases between them. The CDR3 totals 16 residues. Germline V gene data show CDR1 as SGHDT and CDR2 as YYEEEE. The CDR3 loop reads CASRYSRARRNQPQHF. In DNA form, the CDR3 reads TGTGCCAGCAGATATAGCAGGGCGAGGCGGAATCAGCCCCAGCATTTT.

The chain has TRBV6-1 and TRBJ2-7; D is undetermined. V was clipped by 2 bases and J by 3 bases, with 14 bases between them. The CDR3 extends over 15 amino acids. Germline V gives CDR1 MNHNS, CDR2 SASEGT. The CDR3 region is CASSESPFGDYEQYV. In nucleotides, the CDR3 is TGTGCCAGCAGTGAATCGCCATTCGGAGACTACGAGCAGTACGTC.

This chain joins TRBV4-2 and TRBJ2-7, with 10 bases fitting TRBD2. From germline, CDR1 is LGHNA and CDR2 YNFKEQ. The CDR3 loop spans 15 amino acids. Losses at the gene ends were 3 bases for V and 5 bases for J; bases not matched to a gene: 7. Written as DNA, the CDR3 is TGTGCCAGCAGCCACTCCCCCGGGACTAGCGACGAGCAGTACTTC. The encoded protein is CASSHSPGTSDEQYF.